Each of the 18 T cell receptor beta chains below was sequenced from the same sample in a study of OX40 agonist ivuxolimab in advanced cancers. Some clones are missing from TCRdb's copy, which holds only in-frame ones; the method was immunoSEQ multiplex PCR. This table has roughly 40,000 clones, roughly 90% appearing once. This specimen was CD4+ or CD8+ T cells sorted from blood, taken in a trial of the OX40 agonist ivuxolimab. These receptors were collected from an adult with an advanced solid tumor such as melanoma, head and neck, liver or kidney cancer.

The chain couples TRBV9 to TRBJ2-7; 7 bases agree with TRBD2. Trimming at V came to 0 bases and at J to 3 bases, leaving 6 bases not matched to a gene. Germline CDR1 and CDR2: SGDLS and YYNGEE. This CDR3 is 15 amino acids long. This CDR3 is CASSVGSSGRYEQYF. The CDR3 nucleotides are TGTGCCAGCAGCGTAGGGTCTAGCGGACGCTACGAGCAGTACTTC. The variable domain in full, with the rest retrieved from reference TRBV9 and TRBJ2-7, is DSGVTQTPKHLITATGQRVTLRCSPRSGDLSVYWYQQSLDQGLQFLIQYYNGEERAKGNILERFSAQQFPDLHSELNLSSLELGDSALYFCASSVGSSGRYEQYFGPGTRLTVT.

The chain is built from TRBV11-3 and TRBJ2-5; the D is unclear. Gene TRBJ2-7 matches the end of the DNA better, so the J call may be wrong. From germline, CDR1 is SGHNT and CDR2 YENEEA. The CDR3 has 10 residues. CDR3 sequence: CARPVHEQYF. The CDR3 nucleotides are TGTGCCAGGCCCGTCCACGAGCAGTACTTC.

The V call is TRBV10-3, the J call TRBJ1-1, with TRBD1 matching over 7 bases. J gave up 1 base and V 7 bases, and 3 bases lay outside the gene matches. The CDR3 contains 13 residues. Per germline, CDR1 ENHRY and CDR2 SYGVKD. The CDR3 sequence is CAIKQGTNTEAFF. The CDR3 coding sequence is TGTGCCATCAAACAGGGGACGAACACTGAAGCTTTCTTT.

The J gene is TRBJ2-3, the V gene TRBV6-4; D perhaps matches TRBD1 (6 bases). V was shortened by 6 bases and J by 0 bases, with 13 bases between the two germline ends. The CDR3 loop spans 15 amino acids. Looked up from germline, CDR1 is MRHNA and CDR2 is SNTAGT. As DNA, the CDR3 is TGTGCCAGCAGCGGAAGACAGGCTAGCACAGATACGCAGTATTTT. It encodes CASSGRQASTDTQYF.

The rearrangement joins TRBV28 to TRBJ1-2, with D hard to call. Trimming left V 5 bases short and J 1 base short, with 20 bases between. Germline assignment: CDR1 MDHEN and CDR2 SYDVKM. This CDR3 is 17 amino acids long. The CDR3 sequence is CASSITGVDVLNYGYTF. CDR3 nucleotide sequence: TGTGCCAGCAGTATTACCGGTGTTGACGTCCTTAACTATGGCTACACCTTC.

The rearrangement joins TRBV2 to TRBJ2-5; 9 bases match TRBD2. The tail of the sequence fits TRBJ2-7 better, so the J call may be wrong. Germline assignment: CDR1 SNHLY and CDR2 FYNNEI. This CDR3 has 17 amino acids. The CDR3 nucleotides read TGTGCCAGCAGTGGTGGAGGTTTGGCTAGCGGGACCTACGAGCAGTACTTC. Its protein is CASSGGGLASGTYEQYF.

V gene TRBV4-1 combines with J gene TRBJ2-1; 12 nucleotides line up with TRBD2. Germline V gene data show CDR1 as MGHRA and CDR2 as YSYEKL. The CDR3 loop spans 15 amino acids. V was pared by 1 base and J by 7 bases, with 2 bases of the junction left unmatched. CDR3 in amino acids: CASSQGTSGINEQFF. The CDR3 region has the DNA TGCGCCAGCAGCCAAGGGACTAGCGGGATTAATGAGCAGTTCTTC.

The chain has TRBV28 and TRBJ1-5, with a weak D call TRBD1 (6 bases). This CDR3 has 15 amino acids. The V and J ends lost 6 bases and 7 bases respectively, with 19 bases between them. Germline assignment: CDR1 MDHEN and CDR2 SYDVKM. The CDR3, as DNA: TGTGCCAGCAGCCGAAACAGGGTATGGTTCCAGCCCCAGCATTTT. Encoded protein: CASSRNRVWFQPQHF.

By frequency in the sample, this clone is medium-sized (0.01 to 0.1%). The chain couples TRBV5-6 to TRBJ2-1; D gene uncertain. The germline V gene has CDR1 SGHDT and CDR2 YYEEEE. V was shortened by 4 bases and J by 8 bases, with 16 bases between the two germline ends. The CDR3 sequence is 14 residues long. Here the CDR3 reads CASSRARFVHEQFF. The CDR3 DNA is TGTGCCAGCAGCAGGGCCAGGTTTGTCCATGAGCAGTTCTTC.

The rearrangement links TRBV15 to TRBJ1-2; D unclear. Trimming took 0 bases from V and 5 from J, leaving 16 bases between them. This CDR3 is built from 16 residues. Germline V gene sequence: CDR1 LNHNV, CDR2 YYDKDF (reference sequence). The CDR3 region is CATSRDLTPHQYGYTF. The CDR3 DNA reads as TGTGCCACCAGCAGAGATTTAACACCTCACCAATATGGCTACACCTTC. Full variable domain (remainder filled in from reference TRBV15 and TRBJ1-2): DAMVIQNPRYQVTQFGKPVTLSCSQTLNHNVMYWYQQKSSQAPKLLFHYYDKDFNNEADTPDNFQSRRPNTSFCFLDIRSPGLGDTAMYLCATSRDLTPHQYGYTFGSGTRLTVV.

J is TRBJ2-7 and V is TRBV27, with TRBD2 identical over 12 bases. CDR3 length: 17 amino acids. J was trimmed by 5 bases and V by 1 base; bases with no gene match: 9. Germline V gene sequence: CDR1 MNHEY, CDR2 SMNVEV (reference sequence). The CDR3 sequence: CASSLFRLAGGPNEQYF. The CDR3 bases are TGTGCCAGCAGTTTATTCCGGCTAGCGGGAGGGCCCAACGAGCAGTACTTC.

V is TRBV7-6 and J is TRBJ2-2; 16 positions agree with TRBD2. Trimming at V came to 3 bases and at J to 5 bases, leaving 6 bases not matched to a gene. Germline V gives CDR1 SGHVS, CDR2 FNYEAQ. There are 18 residues in the CDR3. In DNA, the CDR3 is TGTGCCAGCAGCTTGGGACTAGCGGGAGGGCCGGGGACCGGGGAGCTGTTTTTT. Amino acids: CASSLGLAGGPGTGELFF.

The rearrangement links TRBV6-6 to TRBJ1-1; D is undetermined. CDR3 length: 9 amino acids. V dropped 10 bases and J dropped 8 bases, with 8 bases sitting between them. Looked up from germline, CDR1 is MNHNY and CDR2 is SVGAGI (reference sequence). The CDR3 nucleotides are TGTGCCACACGAGTGGAAGCTTTCTTT. Protein: CATRVEAFF.

V usage is TRBV4-1 and J usage is TRBJ1-5; possible D gene TRBD1, 5 bases. Germline CDR1 MGHRA, CDR2 YSYEKL. Trimming left V 0 bases short and J 5 bases short, with 14 bases between. The CDR3 has 16 amino acids. This CDR3 is CASSQDGTAMDQPQHF. CDR3 nucleotide sequence: TGCGCCAGCAGCCAAGATGGGACTGCGATGGATCAGCCCCAGCATTTT.

This chain joins TRBV7-6 and TRBJ2-3; 8 bases are shared with TRBD2. Germline CDR1 and CDR2: SGHVS and FNYEAQ. The CDR3 extends over 16 amino acids. J lost 0 bases, V lost 0 bases, and 2 bases had no gene match. CDR3 amino acids: CASSLAASGSTDTQYF. The CDR3 DNA sequence: TGTGCCAGCAGCTTAGCGGCTAGCGGGAGCACAGATACGCAGTATTTT.

The V gene is TRBV2, the J gene TRBJ1-1; tentatively, D is TRBD1 (5 bases). CDR1 and CDR2 from the germline V gene are SNHLY and FYNNEI. This CDR3 spans 12 amino acids. V was cut by 8 bases and J by 5 bases, with 12 bases left in between. DNA for the CDR3: TGTGCCAGCCGGACGTGGGGGACTGAAGCTTTCTTT. Translation gives CASRTWGTEAFF.

V gene TRBV30 combines with J gene TRBJ2-1; 7 nucleotides match TRBD2. Germline trimming cut 5 bases from V and 0 bases from J; bases unmatched to any gene: 7. This CDR3 has 15 amino acids. CDR1 and CDR2 (germline): GTSNPN, SVGIG (reference sequence). The chain's CDR3 is CAWSTSASSYNEQFF. CDR3 DNA sequence: TGTGCCTGGTCAACTAGCGCCTCCTCCTACAATGAGCAGTTCTTC.

V gene TRBV2 combines with J gene TRBJ1-1, with unresolved D. Trimming stripped 4 bases from V and 6 bases from J, with 21 bases between. The CDR3 totals 16 residues. CDR1 and CDR2 from the germline V gene are SNHLY and FYNNEI. CDR3 residues: CASSGNSAKREAEAFF. The CDR3 nucleotides read TGTGCCAGCAGTGGGAACAGTGCCAAACGGGAGGCTGAAGCTTTCTTT.